The 14 T cell receptor beta chains below come from one sample, sequenced in a study of regulatory T cells in long-lasting Graves disease. Library construction for TCR beta used iRepertoire HTBI primers and Arm-PCR of CDR3 regions. Each CDR3 protein is one row after TCRdb ran MiXCR on the multiplex PCR reads. The sample consists of fewer than 450,000 distinct CDR3 sequences, 20% to 30% of them appearing once. The time point here: persistent/refractory GD, antithyroid drugs over 5 years with positive TRAb. PBMC RNA served as the TCR library source. Specimen: peripheral blood mononuclear cells (PBMCs), collected when the disease was refractory, from a patient treated with antithyroid drugs. These receptors were obtained from a female donor with Graves disease.

This clonotype occurred a few times. The V and J genes are TRBV12-3 or TRBV12-4 and TRBJ2-7, with 7 bases identical to TRBD1. The trim removed 2 bases at V and 7 bases at J, leaving 2 bases unmatched. This CDR3 has 12 residues. Written as DNA, the CDR3 is TGTGCCAGCAGTTTACCGACAGGGGAGCAGTACTTC. It codes for CASSLPTGEQYF.

This clonotype was seen repeatedly, ten times or more. The CDR3 region is CASSIVGTLGGTEAFF. Here the CDR3 DNA reads TGTGCCAGTAGTATAGTAGGGACGCTCGGAGGGACTGAAGCTTTCTTT. The J gene is TRBJ1-1, the V gene TRBV19, with D possibly matching TRBD1 (5 bases). CDR1 is LNHDA and CDR2 is SQIVND in the germline V gene (reference sequence). The CDR3 loop spans 16 amino acids. V was clipped by 1 base and J by 5 bases, with 17 bases between them. The whole variable domain, remainder taken from reference TRBV19 and TRBJ1-1, is DGGITQSPKYLFRKEGQNVTLSCEQNLNHDAMYWYRQDPGQGLRLIYYSQIVNDFQKGDIAEGYSVSREKKESFPLTVTSAQKNPTAFYLCASSIVGTLGGTEAFFGQGTRLTVV.

This clonotype was detected a few times. This CDR3 reads CASSHTGTGSGGDEQYF. CDR3 bases: TGTGCCAGCAGCCACACCGGGACAGGGAGTGGAGGGGACGAGCAGTACTTC. V gene TRBV7-9 combines with J gene TRBJ2-7, with 9 positions matching TRBD1. V lost 5 bases to trimming and J lost 5 bases; unmatched junction nucleotides: 16. The germline CDR1 and CDR2 sequences are SEHNR and FQNEAQ (reference sequence). The CDR3 contains 17 residues. The variable domain in full, with the rest retrieved from reference TRBV7-9 and TRBJ2-7, is DTGVSQNPRHKITKRGQNVTFRCDPISEHNRLYWYRQTLGQGPEFLTYFQNEAQLEKSRLLSDRFSAERPKGSFSTLEIQRTEQGDSAMYLCASSHTGTGSGGDEQYFGPGTRLTVT.

This clonotype was seen ten or more times. The rearrangement uses TRBV19 and TRBJ2-2, with 12 bases matching TRBD2. In germline, CDR1 is LNHDA, CDR2 SQIVND (reference sequence). The CDR3 runs to 17 residues. Germline trimming cut 4 bases from V and 6 bases from J; bases unmatched to any gene: 9. The CDR3 reads CASSRLAGVVISGELFF. The CDR3 DNA is TGTGCCAGTAGTAGACTAGCGGGAGTGGTTATTTCCGGGGAGCTGTTTTTT.

This sequence joins TRBV4-1 and TRBJ2-2, with unresolved D. This CDR3 comprises 13 residues. With 3 bases removed from V and 1 base from J, the gap between germline ends came to 3 bases. Looked up from germline, CDR1 is MGHRA and CDR2 is YSYEKL. The CDR3 region is CASSHGNTGELFF. CDR3 DNA sequence: TGCGCCAGCAGCCACGGGAACACCGGGGAGCTGTTTTTT.

The chain is built from TRBV5-1 and TRBJ2-7, with 7 bases lining up with TRBD1. This CDR3 contains 16 residues. V shed 0 bases and J 5 bases; nucleotides not matched to a gene: 11. In germline, CDR1 is SGHRS, CDR2 YFSETQ. CDR3 nucleotide sequence: TGCGCCAGCAGCTTGGGTGACCGAGGGGGCTTCGACGAGCAGTACTTC. Amino acids: CASSLGDRGGFDEQYF.

This clonotype was seen at least ten times. V gene TRBV12-3 or TRBV12-4 combines with J gene TRBJ1-1; D remains ambiguous. The length of the CDR3 is 14 residues. V gave up 8 bases and J gave up 2 bases, with 15 bases separating them. CDR3 coding DNA: TGTGCCAGCGGAATGGGCCTACTAAACACTGAAGCTTTCTTT. This sequence encodes CASGMGLLNTEAFF.

In its sample, this clonotype was seen a few times. The chain is built from TRBV20-1 and TRBJ2-5, with 7 positions matching TRBD2. Per the germline V gene, CDR1 is DFQATT and CDR2 is SNEGSKA (reference sequence). The J segment lost 2 bases and the V segment lost 5 bases, leaving 8 bases of the junction unmatched. CDR3 size: 14 residues. In nucleotides, the CDR3 is TGCAGTGCTTTGGGGGGGGTAGAACAAGAGACCCAGTACTTC. Translated, it gives CSALGGVEQETQYF.

This clonotype was found many times. The rearrangement uses TRBV30 and TRBJ2-7, with TRBD1 identical over 7 bases. Germline V CDR1 and CDR2: GTSNPN, SVGIG (reference sequence). The CDR3 totals 13 residues. J lost 2 bases, V lost 5 bases, and 6 bases had no gene match. CDR3 protein: CAWETGTAYEQYF. The CDR3 coding sequence is TGTGCCTGGGAGACAGGGACAGCCTACGAGCAGTACTTC.

This clonotype was recorded many times. The chain is built from TRBV20-1 and TRBJ2-5; D tentatively fits TRBD1 or TRBD2 (5 bases each). Germline V gene data show CDR1 as DFQATT and CDR2 as SNEGSKA (reference sequence). The CDR3 length is 17 residues. Trimming took 0 bases from V and 0 from J, leaving 17 bases between them. In DNA, the CDR3 is TGCAGTGCTAGAGATCCATCAGGGACCTTCTACCAAGAGACCCAGTACTTC. Amino acids: CSARDPSGTFYQETQYF.

V and J are TRBV6-1 and TRBJ2-6; D could derive from TRBD1 or TRBD2 (5 bases each). CDR1 is MNHNS, CDR2 SASEGT, per germline. The CDR3 runs to 14 residues. The V end lost 4 bases, the J end lost 4 bases, and 8 bases lay between the germline ends. The CDR3 sequence is CASSGGAGANVLTF. For the CDR3, the DNA is TGTGCCAGCAGTGGAGGGGCCGGGGCCAACGTCCTGACTTTC.

This clonotype was observed a few times. This rearrangement joins TRBV28 to TRBJ2-7; D is uncertain. The CDR3 consists of 10 residues. Germline CDR1 MDHEN, CDR2 SYDVKM. The CDR3: CASADYEQYF. CDR3 DNA: TGTGCATCGGCAGACTACGAGCAGTACTTC.

The chain has TRBV7-9 and TRBJ2-7; 9 bases match TRBD2. The CDR3 totals 16 residues. V gave up 5 bases and J gave up 2 bases; unmatched junction bases: 10. Germline CDR1 reads SEHNR; CDR2 reads FQNEAQ (reference sequence). The CDR3 here is CASSPLAGALTYEQYF. CDR3 coding DNA: TGTGCCAGCAGCCCCTTAGCGGGAGCCCTTACCTACGAGCAGTACTTC. The complete variable domain, with remaining parts taken from reference TRBV7-9 and TRBJ2-7, reads DTGVSQNPRHKITKRGQNVTFRCDPISEHNRLYWYRQTLGQGPEFLTYFQNEAQLEKSRLLSDRFSAERPKGSFSTLEIQRTEQGDSAMYLCASSPLAGALTYEQYFGPGTRLTVT.

The rearrangement joins TRBV7-3 to TRBJ2-2; TRBD2 matches 8 bases. V dropped 4 bases and J dropped 4; count of bases not matched to a gene: 14. CDR1 is SGHTA and CDR2 is FQGTGA in the germline V gene. The CDR3 contains 18 residues. The CDR3 loop is CASSSSSGGVFSTGELFF. CDR3 nucleotides: TGTGCCAGCAGCTCATCTTCGGGAGGGGTGTTTAGCACCGGGGAGCTGTTTTTT. Full variable domain (remainder filled in from reference TRBV7-3 and TRBJ2-2): GAGVSQTPSNKVTEKGKYVELRCDPISGHTALYWYRQSLGQGPEFLIYFQGTGAADDSGLPNDRFFAVRPEGSVSTLKIQRTERGDSAVYLCASSSSSGGVFSTGELFFGEGSRLTVL.